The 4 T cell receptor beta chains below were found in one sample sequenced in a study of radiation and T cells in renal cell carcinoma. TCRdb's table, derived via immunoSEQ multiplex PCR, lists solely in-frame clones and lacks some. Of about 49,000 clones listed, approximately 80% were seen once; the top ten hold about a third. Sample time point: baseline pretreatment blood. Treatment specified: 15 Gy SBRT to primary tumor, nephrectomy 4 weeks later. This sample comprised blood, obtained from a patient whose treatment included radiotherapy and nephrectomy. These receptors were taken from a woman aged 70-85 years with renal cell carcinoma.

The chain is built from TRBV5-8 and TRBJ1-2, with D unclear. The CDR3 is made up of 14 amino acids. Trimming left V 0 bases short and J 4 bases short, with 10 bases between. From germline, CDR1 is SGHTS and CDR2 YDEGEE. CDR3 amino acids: CASSLEGVTYGYTF. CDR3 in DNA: TGTGCCAGCAGCTTGGAAGGCGTCACCTATGGCTACACCTTC.

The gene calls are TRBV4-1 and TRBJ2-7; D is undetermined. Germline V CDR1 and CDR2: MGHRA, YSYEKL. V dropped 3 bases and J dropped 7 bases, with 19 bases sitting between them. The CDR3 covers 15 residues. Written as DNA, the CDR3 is TGCGCCAGCAGCCAGGCGTTTTTGGCTCTGGGGGAGCAGTACTTC. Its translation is CASSQAFLALGEQYF.

The CDR3 DNA sequence: TGTGCCAGCAGCTTAGGAGGCAGGGTGGGCCAGCCCCAGCATTTT. Its protein product is CASSLGGRVGQPQHF. The chain couples TRBV11-2 to TRBJ1-5, with a weak D call TRBD1 (5 bases). The CDR3 consists of 15 residues. Germline CDR1 SGHAT, CDR2 FQNNGV. Trimming left V 1 base short and J 7 bases short, with 14 bases between. Full variable domain (rest looked up from reference TRBV11-2 and TRBJ1-5): EAGVAQSPRYKIIEKRQSVAFWCNPISGHATLYWYQQILGQGPKLLIQFQNNGVVDDSQLPKDRFSAERLKGVDSTLKIQPAKLEDSAVYLCASSLGGRVGQPQHFGDGTRLSIL.

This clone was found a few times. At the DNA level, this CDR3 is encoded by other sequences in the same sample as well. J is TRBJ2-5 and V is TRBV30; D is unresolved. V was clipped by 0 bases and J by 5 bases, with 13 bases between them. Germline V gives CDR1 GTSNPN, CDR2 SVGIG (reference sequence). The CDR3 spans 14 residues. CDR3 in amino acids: CAWSVEDLGETQYF. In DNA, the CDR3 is TGTGCCTGGAGTGTAGAAGACCTAGGGGAGACCCAGTACTTC.